This TCR beta chain was sequenced for a study of identical twins (dated by TCRdb to the mid-2010s). For context, the study as a whole: To test whether fetal clonotypes persist, this study deep-sequenced TCR alpha and beta repertoires from monozygotic twins, from unrelated adults of various ages, and from cord blood. To rule out contamination, the twin experiments were replicated at different times with different library preparation protocols.

The CDR3 holds 15 amino acids from the cysteine to the phenylalanine. The sequence is cut down to CDR3 DNA, 45 bases in frame from base 1. CDR1 and CDR2 (MDHEN, SYDVKM) derive from the germline V gene. V gives up 5 bases and J gives up 3 bases, and the segment between their germline ends measures 16 bases. All donors were healthy Caucasians. The twin cohort consisted of three pairs of female monozygotic twins, all aged about 18 to 29 years. The RNA used for TCR libraries was isolated from peripheral blood mononuclear cells. Overall study outcomes, separate from this receptor: Invariant T cells such as MAIT and iNKT could partly confound zero-insertion analyses, although diverse VJ usage argued against such confounding for most clonotypes. Compared with coincidental sharing between unrelated individuals, an excess of low generation-probability sequences was observed among out-of-frame TCR alpha sequences shared between twins. In beta out-of-frame sequences, excess twin sharing was weaker, because having fewer shared sequences lowered the signal-to-noise ratio. Out-of-frame TCR alpha sharing in monozygotic twins was systematically underestimated by recombination models, whereas sharing between unrelated individuals was in agreement with the recombination models. Fewer insertions were carried by abundant cord blood beta clonotypes; a weaker similar trend was observed in young adult naive repertoires, while no such trend was observed in memory repertoires. Because the same donors could not be followed over many years, the conclusions relied on cross-sectional statistical analysis.

Library construction relied on 5' RACE. TCRdb shows the sequencer as Illumina HiSeq 2000. Template switching introduced a universal primer binding site; the final cDNA contained a unique molecular identifier, enabling accurate counting of TCR cDNA molecules. Specific primers in the conserved constant-segment region were used to synthesize first-strand cDNA for TCR alpha and beta chains. To control for contamination, each cDNA library was double barcoded with a SMART-Mk sample barcode plus Illumina barcodes. Two successive PCR steps introduced TruSeq adapter sequences along with Illumina sample barcodes. TCR alpha and beta cDNA libraries were sequenced on the Illumina HiSeq platform with custom primers. On the study's bioinformatics: MiGEC processed the raw reads to extract unique molecular identifiers, while MiXCR was used to determine the CDR3 positions. For each individual, recombination models were inferred using an EM algorithm with the repgenHMM and IGoR tools. The tcR package in R was used for shared clonotype analysis, with sharing normalized by the product of cloneset sizes. To study raw recombination free of thymic and clonal selection effects, out-of-frame nonproductive sequences were analyzed. TCRdb reworked the public reads: Q25 trimming with fastp, MiXCR clone assembly, productive beta chains retained. CDR3 protein duplicates are merged, each entry listing the most common genes and DNA. The V and J calls shown here were made by TCRdb, not taken from the authors' results. The sample data list hundreds of thousands of distinct CDR3 sequences, and about 20% of these were observed just once. The leading ten clones occupy over 4% of the sample.

This clonotype was counted once. There is no known antigen for this receptor. Qualities for individual bases were not recorded, and no much larger clone is one base off. A lone read offers only weak evidence. This sample was shared with a second study, whose subject was T cells expressing NK-cell markers. Reported in the second study: TCR beta-chain repertoires were profiled in sorted CD3+CD56+NKG2C+, CD3+CD56+NKG2C- and CD3+CD56-NKG2C+ T-cell subsets from about 8 donors. Among the eight sequenced donors, seven were HCMV-seropositive and one was HCMV-seronegative. In several experiments an anti-gammadeltaTCR antibody was added to restrict sorting to alphabetaTCR-expressing T cells. In over five donors, the dominant CD3+CD56+NKG2C+ clonotypes were among the top 10 CD8+ clonotypes and accounted for about 1.0-7.0% of CD8+ T cells. Those dominant clonotypes were again the most abundant among CD3+CD56-NKG2C+ cells in a handful of donors, at roughly 25-60.1%. Whether the expanded NKG2C-expressing T cell clones were specific for HCMV antigens remained unclear. All eight donors whose samples were sequenced were randomly selected healthy volunteers, three of them men and five women. HCMV serostatus was determined by detecting HCMV-specific IgG in serum with a commercial ELISA kit. For over 5 donors, bulk peripheral blood T-cell repertoires were also sequenced from unsorted PBMC. MIGEC was used to demultiplex reads and group the reads by UMI, and MiTCR was used to assemble and quantify clonotypes. To exclude erroneous sequences, any TCR cDNA sequence not supported by at least two reads was discarded. Downstream repertoire analysis used the tcR package, and clonotypes were matched across fractions by CDR3 nucleotide sequence plus V segment. VDJmatch was used to annotate antigen specificity against VDJdb, with one amino acid substitution allowed in CDR3.

Recombination connected TRBV28 to TRBJ2-5, with the D segment identity uncertain. The material sequenced was PBMCs. The sequence derives from a woman under 30 in good health. The DNA sequence is as follows: TGTGCCAGCAGTGAGAGCCGCAAACAAAAAGAGACCCAGTACTTC. The translation is CASSESRKQKETQYF.